The rows below give T cell receptor beta chains drawn from one sample of a study of cytomegalovirus exposure and HLA in healthy donors. Libraries were prepared by immunoSEQ multiplex PCR; TCRdb keeps only in-frame clonotypes and omits some of them. In the table there are under 200,000 clones, roughly 78% of which are singletons. Sequenced material: PBMCs. The source is a woman aged 25 to 39 in good health and CMV-seropositive. CDR3s include the opening cysteine and the closing phenylalanine or tryptophan. A D gene is named only where the DNA matches it firmly. Clone size is shown for a subset of rows, as once, few, many or a class of expanded clone.

v_call: TRBV18
j_call: TRBJ2-2
d_call: TRBD1
clone_size: few
cdr3_nt: TGTGCCAGCGCGCAGGGGGCCCCCGGGGAGCTGTTTTTT
cdr3_aa: CASAQGAPGELFF

v_call: TRBV2
j_call: TRBJ1-3
d_call: TRBD1
clone_size: few
cdr3_nt: TGTGCCAGCAGTGGGGACAGTACCGGATTCCTTGGAAACACCATATATTTT
cdr3_aa: CASSGDSTGFLGNTIYF

v_call: TRBV27
j_call: TRBJ1-2
d_call: .
clone_size: .
cdr3_nt: TGTGCCAGCAGGTCCCTCTCGGCAGGGTCTGGCTACACCTTC
cdr3_aa: CASRSLSAGSGYTF

v_call: TRBV5-1
j_call: TRBJ2-3
d_call: TRBD2
clone_size: once
cdr3_nt: TGCGCCAGCAGCAGAGGGACTAGCGGGGCCTCCACAGATACGCAGTATTTT
cdr3_aa: CASSRGTSGASTDTQYF

v_call: TRBV6-5
j_call: TRBJ1-3
d_call: .
clone_size: .
cdr3_nt: TGTGCCAGCAGTTACACGACACTCGGAAACACCATATATTTT
cdr3_aa: CASSYTTLGNTIYF

v_call: TRBV5-4
j_call: TRBJ2-2
d_call: TRBD2
clone_size: .
cdr3_nt: TGTGCCAGCTACCGAGCGGGAGGGAAGACCGGGGAGCTGTTTTTT
cdr3_aa: CASYRAGGKTGELFF

v_call: TRBV18
j_call: TRBJ1-5
d_call: .
clone_size: .
cdr3_nt: TGTGCCAGCTCACCCCGATTCGGACACAATCAGCCCCAGCATTTT
cdr3_aa: CASSPRFGHNQPQHF

v_call: TRBV5-1
j_call: TRBJ2-3
d_call: .
clone_size: few
cdr3_nt: TGCGCCAGCAGCTTGGAACTAGTTGATACGCAGTATTTT
cdr3_aa: CASSLELVDTQYF

v_call: TRBV7-2
j_call: TRBJ1-2
d_call: .
clone_size: .
cdr3_nt: TGTGCCAGCAGCTTAGTATACGGGGGAGCTAACTATGGCTACACCTTC
cdr3_aa: CASSLVYGGANYGYTF

v_call: TRBV5-1
j_call: TRBJ2-7
d_call: TRBD1
clone_size: .
cdr3_nt: TGCGCCAGCGGCCGCGTAGGGACAGGGCACTACGAGCAGTACTTC
cdr3_aa: CASGRVGTGHYEQYF

v_call: TRBV4-3
j_call: TRBJ1-2
d_call: TRBD1
clone_size: .
cdr3_nt: TGCGCCAGCAGCCATGGCGACAGGGAGGAGAAGCGCTACACCTTC
cdr3_aa: CASSHGDREEKRYTF

v_call: TRBV29-1
j_call: TRBJ1-4
d_call: .
clone_size: .
cdr3_nt: TGCAGAAACCAGTTTTACAGGGATACTAATGAAAAACTGTTTTTT
cdr3_aa: CRNQFYRDTNEKLFF

v_call: TRBV7-2
j_call: TRBJ2-1
d_call: TRBD2
clone_size: .
cdr3_nt: TGTGCCAGCAGCAAGACTAGCGAATTTTACAATGAGCAGTTCTTC
cdr3_aa: CASSKTSEFYNEQFF

v_call: TRBV4-1
j_call: TRBJ1-2
d_call: .
clone_size: .
cdr3_nt: TGCGCCAGCAGCCAAGAGTATGACAGGGGCTACACCTTC
cdr3_aa: CASSQEYDRGYTF

v_call: TRBV5-1
j_call: TRBJ1-1
d_call: TRBD1
clone_size: .
cdr3_nt: TGCGCCAGCAGCTCCAACAGGGGAATGAACACTGAAGCTTTCTTT
cdr3_aa: CASSSNRGMNTEAFF